This TCR beta chain comes out of a study of blood T cell repertoires in COVID-19. The data were produced by immunoSEQ multiplex PCR, yet TCRdb's version contains in-frame clones alone and is incomplete. The top ten clones hold about 20% of a sample with roughly 190,000 clones, roughly 84% of them seen once. The CDR3 runs 15 residues. The germline gives CDR1 MDHEN, CDR2 SYDVKM. V shed 2 bases and J shed 0 bases, with 10 bases lying between them. The source material was peripheral blood. The TCR sequence derives from a human donor in a cohort sampled during active COVID-19. The V gene is TRBV28, the J gene TRBJ2-5, with D perhaps TRBD2 (5 bases). The DNA of the CDR3 is TGTGCCAGCAGTTTAAGCGGCGGACACCAAGAGACCCAGTACTTC. Its translation is CASSLSGGHQETQYF. The full variable domain, rest sourced from reference TRBV28 and TRBJ2-5, is DVKVTQSSRYLVKRTGEKVFLECVQDMDHENMFWYRQDPGLGLRLIYFSYDVKMKEKGDIPEGYSVSREKKERFSLILESASTNQTSMYLCASSLSGGHQETQYFGPGTRLLVL.